The clone carrying this TCR beta chain was seen a handful of times. The antigen is undetermined. Unmatched junction bases numbered 6, after V lost 4 bases and J lost 5 bases. The CDR3 extends over 14 amino acids. CDR1 is SQVTM, CDR2 ANQGSEA, per germline. The sample belongs to a study of CD8+ T cells in alopecia areata. Study outcomes and limitations: Uncertainty remains about how baseline CD8+ expansion links to response, with one nonresponder. Normal skin's resident alphabeta T cells are also sequenced in scalp samples.

Treatment defined: oral pan-JAK inhibitor, 5-10 mg twice daily. T lymphocytes (CD4+ and CD8+) were sorted from PBMCs. RNA, once extracted, was reverse transcribed into cDNA for use as the sequencing template. Generated by immunoSEQ multiplex PCR, the TCRdb table keeps only in-frame clones and is missing some. Seen here are under 250,000 clones, approximately 67% observed once, and the top ten hold approximately 1.2%. This sample comprised CD4+ T cells sorted from blood, obtained between weeks 43 and 45, from a patient treated with tofacitinib. This receptor was taken from a human donor with alopecia areata. V gene TRBV29-1 combines with J gene TRBJ1-4; 8 nucleotides match TRBD1. The CDR3 DNA sequence: TGCAGCGTTGTCGGACAGGGACGCAATGAAAAACTGTTTTTT. Protein product: CSVVGQGRNEKLFF.